The rows below give T cell receptor beta chains drawn from one sample of a study of blood T cell repertoires in COVID-19. Sequencing was performed with immunoSEQ multiplex PCR; in TCRdb, only in-frame clones are kept and a portion is missing. The data hold under 200,000 clones, with 75% to 95% observed a single time. What was sequenced was peripheral blood. The receptor source for this set is a man in his fifties with acute or convalescent COVID-19. Both conserved end residues are part of each CDR3. D genes are given only for firm matches. Size tells how often a clone was seen (once, few, many) or the class of an expanded clone, and some rows leave it out.

d_gene: TRBD1
j_gene: TRBJ1-4
v_gene: TRBV28
abundance: NA
CDR3aa: CASSSGQGGEKLFF
CDR3nt: TGTGCCAGCAGCTCCGGACAGGGTGGTGAAAAACTGTTTTTT

d_gene: TRBD2
j_gene: TRBJ2-3
v_gene: TRBV9
abundance: NA
CDR3aa: CASNVGVSGAPTDTQYF
CDR3nt: TGTGCCAGCAACGTAGGGGTTAGCGGGGCACCAACAGATACGCAGTATTTT

d_gene: TRBD1
j_gene: TRBJ1-2
v_gene: TRBV29-1
abundance: NA
CDR3aa: CSVLRDRAYGYTF
CDR3nt: TGCAGCGTCCTTCGCGACAGGGCCTATGGCTACACCTTC

d_gene: TRBD2
j_gene: TRBJ2-3
v_gene: TRBV5-1
abundance: NA
CDR3aa: CASSSTSGISTDTQYF
CDR3nt: TGCGCCAGCAGTTCCACTAGCGGGATAAGCACAGATACGCAGTATTTT

d_gene: TRBD1
j_gene: TRBJ2-7
v_gene: TRBV20-1
abundance: NA
CDR3aa: CSASKTGGTYEQYF
CDR3nt: TGCAGTGCTAGTAAAACAGGGGGCACCTACGAGCAGTACTTC

d_gene: NA
j_gene: TRBJ1-2
v_gene: TRBV11-1
abundance: NA
CDR3aa: CASSLPSTGRGYTF
CDR3nt: TGTGCCAGCAGCTTACCGTCGACGGGTAGGGGCTACACCTTC

d_gene: TRBD2
j_gene: TRBJ2-2
v_gene: TRBV5-8
abundance: NA
CDR3aa: CASSPGTSGGNTGELFF
CDR3nt: TGTGCCAGCAGCCCTGGGACTAGCGGGGGGAACACCGGGGAGCTGTTTTTT

d_gene: TRBD1
j_gene: TRBJ2-7
v_gene: TRBV27
abundance: NA
CDR3aa: CASSFQDRDYEQYF
CDR3nt: TGTGCCAGCAGTTTTCAGGACAGGGATTACGAGCAGTACTTC

d_gene: TRBD2
j_gene: TRBJ2-1
v_gene: TRBV19
abundance: NA
CDR3aa: CASSIGVGGRLPNEQFF
CDR3nt: TGTGCCAGTAGTATAGGGGTGGGCGGGAGACTACCCAATGAGCAGTTCTTC

d_gene: NA
j_gene: TRBJ1-1
v_gene: TRBV7-9
abundance: NA
CDR3aa: CASSFRGNTEAFF
CDR3nt: TGTGCCAGCAGCTTCCGGGGGAACACTGAAGCTTTCTTT

d_gene: NA
j_gene: TRBJ1-1
v_gene: TRBV24-1
abundance: NA
CDR3aa: CATSDFRSTEAFF
CDR3nt: TGTGCCACCAGTGATTTTCGGTCCACTGAAGCTTTCTTT

d_gene: NA
j_gene: TRBJ1-1
v_gene: TRBV19
abundance: NA
CDR3aa: CASSRGRAEAFF
CDR3nt: TGTGCCAGTAGTAGGGGGCGGGCTGAAGCTTTCTTT

d_gene: TRBD1
j_gene: TRBJ2-7
v_gene: TRBV28
abundance: once
CDR3aa: CASSLSRGMYEQYF
CDR3nt: TGTGCCAGCAGTCTTTCCAGGGGGATGTACGAGCAGTACTTC

d_gene: NA
j_gene: TRBJ1-6
v_gene: TRBV7-8
abundance: NA
CDR3aa: CASSLDGGGDSPLHF
CDR3nt: TGTGCCAGCAGCTTAGATGGGGGCGGCGATTCACCCCTCCACTTT

d_gene: TRBD1
j_gene: TRBJ1-1
v_gene: TRBV29-1
abundance: NA
CDR3aa: CSAGTGLDTEAFF
CDR3nt: TGCAGCGCCGGGACAGGGCTGGACACTGAAGCTTTCTTT

d_gene: NA
j_gene: TRBJ1-2
v_gene: TRBV27
abundance: NA
CDR3aa: CASRTTGSSGYTF
CDR3nt: TGTGCCAGCAGAACCACAGGGAGTTCTGGCTACACCTTC

d_gene: TRBD2
j_gene: TRBJ2-2
v_gene: TRBV5-4
abundance: NA
CDR3aa: CASSLVPGRAIAGTGELFF
CDR3nt: TGTGCCAGCAGCTTGGTGCCCGGGAGGGCCATCGCGGGCACCGGGGAGCTGTTTTTT

d_gene: NA
j_gene: TRBJ2-2
v_gene: TRBV10-1
abundance: NA
CDR3aa: CASSLTPNTGELFF
CDR3nt: TGCGCCAGCTCCTTGACACCGAACACCGGGGAGCTGTTTTTT

d_gene: NA
j_gene: TRBJ1-5
v_gene: TRBV5-1
abundance: few
CDR3aa: CASSWGVCRPQHF
CDR3nt: TGCGCCAGCAGCTGGGGGGTTTGTAGGCCCCAGCATTTT

d_gene: NA
j_gene: TRBJ2-7
v_gene: TRBV10-3
abundance: NA
CDR3aa: CATRGGVSPLYEQYF
CDR3nt: TGTGCCACCCGCGGCGGAGTTTCTCCTCTCTACGAGCAGTACTTC